Following are 10 T cell receptor beta chains from one sample sequenced in a study of blood T cell repertoires in COVID-19 (TCRdb year 2020). The library was prepared using the immunoSEQ multiplex PCR assay. TCRdb carries this immuneACCESS record with in-frame sequences only. Its versions omit some clonotypes, under half of them owing to an unresolved V gene in the studies checked, with the rest unexplained. For this sample there are 100,000 to 150,000 clones; approximately 80% appear just once. The biggest ten clones account for 10% to 15% of the sample. The sequenced sample was peripheral blood. These receptors were taken from a woman aged 55 to 70 with acute or convalescent COVID-19.

This rearrangement joins TRBV11-2 to TRBJ1-3; no definite D call. V lost 4 bases, J lost 3 bases, and 4 bases lay in between. CDR3 length: 12 amino acids. Looked up from germline, CDR1 is SGHAT and CDR2 is FQNNGV. The CDR3 DNA reads TGTGCCAGCAGCTCCCTTGGAAACACCATATATTTT. Translated: CASSSLGNTIYF.

This chain joins TRBV2 and TRBJ2-7; D is perhaps TRBD2 (5 bases). Germline V CDR1 and CDR2: SNHLY, FYNNEI. The CDR3 sequence is 12 residues long. V was shortened by 4 bases and J by 11 bases, with 15 bases between the two germline ends. The CDR3 DNA reads TGTGCCAGCAGTGCTGGAAGCGGTAGAAAGTACTTC. Translating it yields CASSAGSGRKYF.

CDR3 bases: TGTGCCAGCAGCCTCGGGAACCGATACGAGCAGTACTTC. Translated, it gives CASSLGNRYEQYF. V and J are TRBV13 and TRBJ2-7; D possibly corresponds to TRBD2 (5 bases). The CDR3 runs to 13 residues. Germline loops: CDR1 PRHDT, CDR2 FYEKMQ (reference sequence). V was shortened by 5 bases and J by 4 bases, with 12 bases between the two germline ends.

V usage is TRBV19 and J usage is TRBJ1-5, with unresolved D. The germline V gene has CDR1 LNHDA and CDR2 SQIVND (reference sequence). The CDR3 length is 16 residues. Trimming took off 2 bases at V and 1 base at J, with 12 bases between the two ends. This chain's CDR3 is CASSIYGGESNQPQHF. DNA of the CDR3: TGTGCCAGTAGTATATACGGTGGGGAGAGCAATCAGCCCCAGCATTTT.

The V and J genes are TRBV7-2 and TRBJ2-1, with a weak D call TRBD2 (5 bases). The V gene's germline CDR1 is SGHTA and CDR2 FQGNSA. The CDR3 is 15 residues long. V lost 5 bases to trimming and J lost 0 bases, with 11 bases between them. The CDR3 region is CASSPSGSSYNEQFF. DNA of the CDR3: TGTGCCAGCAGCCCAAGTGGGAGCTCCTACAATGAGCAGTTCTTC.

This chain joins TRBV9 and TRBJ2-3; a possible D gene is TRBD2 (7 bases). The CDR3 spans 12 residues. CDR1 and CDR2 (germline): SGDLS, YYNGEE. Trimming removed 7 bases at V and 6 bases at J, with 12 bases between. This CDR3 reads CASGGASDTQYF. In nucleotides, the CDR3 is TGTGCCAGCGGGGGGGCCTCGGATACGCAGTATTTT.

The rearrangement links TRBV5-5 to TRBJ2-1; TRBD2 might be the D (6 bases). With 2 bases removed from V and 5 bases from J, the gap between germline ends came to 17 bases. Per germline, CDR1 SGHKS and CDR2 YYEKEE (reference sequence). The length of the CDR3 is 16 residues. The CDR3 nucleotides read TGTGCCAGCAGCTTCTTTCGGACTACCACTCACAATGAGCAGTTCTTC. Amino acids: CASSFFRTTTHNEQFF.

The CDR3, as DNA: TGCGCCAGCAGTGAGTCGAAGAGGGGGTCAAATGAGCAGTTCTTC. This encodes CASSESKRGSNEQFF. This sequence joins TRBV10-2 and TRBJ2-1; tentatively, D is TRBD1 (6 bases). Trimming cost V 0 bases and J 7 bases, with 13 bases left between them. Germline assignment: CDR1 WSHSY and CDR2 SAAADI. The CDR3 contains 15 residues.

The chain has TRBV27 and TRBJ1-1, with D possibly being TRBD1 (6 bases). Germline V gene sequence: CDR1 MNHEY, CDR2 SMNVEV (reference sequence). Trimming took off 4 bases at V and 10 bases at J, with 19 bases between the two ends. The CDR3 sequence is 14 residues long. This CDR3 reads CASSSNPTGKGAFF. The CDR3 coding sequence is TGTGCCAGCAGTTCCAACCCTACAGGGAAGGGAGCTTTCTTT.

The chain is built from TRBV5-1 and TRBJ1-1, with D tentatively TRBD1 (6 bases). This CDR3 region has 13 residues. Germline assignment: CDR1 SGHRS and CDR2 YFSETQ. The V and J ends lost 4 bases and 4 bases respectively, with 11 bases between them. The CDR3: CASSLQGSTEAFF. In DNA form, the CDR3 reads TGCGCCAGCAGCCTGCAGGGGAGCACTGAAGCTTTCTTT.